The 15 T cell receptor beta chains listed next were all sequenced from one sample in a study of T cell repertoires in cytomegalovirus infection. One entry per CDR3 protein, called by TCRdb with MiXCR from the reads. This repertoire shows approximately 700,000 distinct CDR3 sequences, under 40% found once; its top ten account for around 3%. The sequencing sample was made of PBMCs. The receptor set was obtained from a human donor in good health (CMV status not recorded). Some clones in this sample may be carry-over from other donors' samples.

The V and J genes are TRBV12-3 or TRBV12-4 and TRBJ2-1; 10 nucleotides align to TRBD2. J lost 7 bases, V lost 5 bases, and 8 bases had no gene match. The CDR3 covers 15 residues. In nucleotides, the CDR3 is TGTGCCAGCAGTCTCCCTAGCGGGAGTCTTAATGAGCAGTTCTTC. Protein product: CASSLPSGSLNEQFF.

This clonotype has ten or more counts. This chain uses TRBV7-2 with TRBJ2-1; 9 positions agree with TRBD2. The CDR3 length is 16 residues. V dropped 4 bases and J dropped 4; count of bases not matched to a gene: 8. The germline V gene encodes CDR1 SGHTA and CDR2 FQGNSA. The CDR3 loop reads CASSSVAGVGYNEQFF. As DNA, the CDR3 is TGTGCCAGCAGCTCCGTAGCGGGAGTTGGGTACAATGAGCAGTTCTTC. The variable domain in full, completed from reference TRBV7-2 and TRBJ2-1, reads GAGVSQSPSNKVTEKGKDVELRCDPISGHTALYWYRQSLGQGLEFLIYFQGNSAPDKSGLPSDRFSAERTGGSVSTLTIQRTQQEDSAVYLCASSSVAGVGYNEQFFGPGTRLTVL.

The chain is built from TRBV15 and TRBJ2-3; TRBD1 agrees at 7 bases. This CDR3 is built from 16 residues. The trim removed 3 bases at V and 1 base at J, leaving 7 bases unmatched. CDR1 is LNHNV, CDR2 YYDKDF, per germline (reference sequence). The CDR3 protein is CATSSGQEAGTDTQYF. CDR3 nucleotide sequence: TGTGCCACCAGCAGCGGACAGGAAGCCGGCACAGATACGCAGTATTTT.

This clonotype occurred a few times. The chain carries TRBV27 and TRBJ2-7, with 7 bases identical to TRBD1. This CDR3 contains 16 residues. V was pared by 5 bases and J by 3 bases, with 13 bases of the junction left unmatched. From germline, CDR1 is MNHEY and CDR2 SMNVEV (reference sequence). The CDR3 spells CASSLGTAYRVYEQYF. The CDR3 nucleotides are TGTGCCAGCAGTCTAGGGACAGCGTATAGGGTCTACGAGCAGTACTTC.

The V call is TRBV20-1, the J call TRBJ2-5; D is possibly TRBD2 (5 bases). This CDR3 spans 14 amino acids. V lost 0 bases and J lost 5, with 13 bases in between. The V gene's germline CDR1 is DFQATT and CDR2 SNEGSKA (reference sequence). CDR3 DNA sequence: TGCAGTGCTAGAGATCTTGGGCGAGGGGAGACCCAGTACTTC. Translating it yields CSARDLGRGETQYF.

CDR3 sequence (DNA): TGTGCCAGCCAACCTGAAGGGGGGTACGAGCAGTACTTC. Translated, it gives CASQPEGGYEQYF. The chain combines TRBV2 with TRBJ2-7; D is possibly TRBD1 or TRBD2 (6 bases each). Trimming pared 8 bases from V and 4 bases from J, leaving 15 bases between. The CDR3 contains 13 residues. CDR1 is SNHLY and CDR2 is FYNNEI in the germline V gene.

There are a few counts of this clonotype. This chain links TRBV28 with TRBJ1-2, with TRBD1 matching over 8 bases. The CDR3 has 18 residues. Germline CDR1 MDHEN, CDR2 SYDVKM. The V segment lost 3 bases and the J segment 0 bases; nucleotides outside the gene matches: 12. CDR3 sequence reads: CASSLSYRGWGANYGYTF. For the CDR3, the DNA is TGTGCCAGCAGTTTGTCATACAGGGGGTGGGGAGCTAACTATGGCTACACCTTC.

This clonotype was counted a few times. The chain links TRBV12-3 or TRBV12-4 to TRBJ1-4; 7 bases match TRBD1. J gave up 8 bases and V 6 bases, and 12 bases lay outside the gene matches. The CDR3 runs 15 residues. The CDR3 spells CASSRATGEGEKLFF. In DNA, the CDR3 is TGTGCCAGCAGCCGCGCCACAGGGGAGGGGGAAAAACTGTTTTTT.

This chain links TRBV7-2 with TRBJ2-4; 9 bases are shared with TRBD1. Per germline, CDR1 SGHTA and CDR2 FQGNSA. This CDR3 has 15 residues. V was clipped by 1 base and J by 6 bases; unmatched bases: 4. CDR3 region: CASSLVGTGRNIQYF. DNA of the CDR3: TGTGCCAGCAGCTTAGTGGGGACAGGGCGAAACATTCAGTACTTC. Combining the CDR3 with reference TRBV7-2 and TRBJ2-4 gives the whole variable domain GAGVSQSPSNKVTEKGKDVELRCDPISGHTALYWYRQSLGQGLEFLIYFQGNSAPDKSGLPSDRFSAERTGGSVSTLTIQRTQQEDSAVYLCASSLVGTGRNIQYFGAGTRLSVL.

V usage is TRBV12-3 or TRBV12-4 and J usage is TRBJ2-1, with 7 bases aligning to TRBD1. V lost 9 bases, J lost 0 bases, and 8 bases stayed unmatched. CDR3 length: 15 amino acids. CDR3 nucleotide sequence: TGTGCCAGTGCTTCCGGGACAGACTCCTACAATGAGCAGTTCTTC. It specifies CASASGTDSYNEQFF.

The chain links TRBV7-4 to TRBJ2-1, with TRBD2 matching over 16 bases. V was pared by 2 bases and J by 9 bases, with 7 bases of the junction left unmatched. Germline V gene data show CDR1 as SGHVT and CDR2 as SQSDAQ. The CDR3 is made up of 17 amino acids. The CDR3 DNA follows: TGTGCCAGCAGCTTACCCGGGACTAGCGGGGGGGCCGTTGAGCAGTTCTTC. Translating gives CASSLPGTSGGAVEQFF.

This clonotype was seen only a few times. In nucleotides, the CDR3 is TGTGCCAGCAGCTTAGATCTATCCGGGGAGCTGTTTTTT. It specifies CASSLDLSGELFF. The chain links TRBV11-3 to TRBJ2-2, with unresolved D. The CDR3 is 13 residues long. Trimming left V 0 bases short and J 6 bases short, with 5 bases between. From germline, CDR1 is SGHNT and CDR2 YENEEA.

The chain combines TRBV11-2 with TRBJ1-5; D is undetermined. Germline V gives CDR1 SGHAT, CDR2 FQNNGV. Deletions cut 7 bases from V and 7 bases from J, with 20 bases between. This CDR3 contains 15 residues. CDR3 protein: CASIPHRGRAQPQHF. The CDR3 DNA reads TGTGCCAGCATCCCCCATCGAGGGAGAGCGCAGCCCCAGCATTTT.

There are a few counts of this clonotype. The V call is TRBV7-2, the J call TRBJ2-7; TRBD2 aligns across 11 bases. With 1 base clipped from V and 7 bases from J, the junction kept 6 bases outside the gene matches. Germline-derived CDR1 and CDR2 are SGHTA and FQGNSA. This CDR3 has 15 residues. CDR3 coding DNA: TGTGCCAGCAGCTTAGTAGGCCTAGCGGGAGGAGAGCAGTACTTC. Protein product: CASSLVGLAGGEQYF.

This clonotype was picked up a small number of times. J is TRBJ2-7 and V is TRBV7-2; D unresolved. This CDR3 has 11 amino acids. CDR1 and CDR2 (germline): SGHTA, FQGNSA. Trimming left V 8 bases short and J 2 bases short, with 7 bases between. CDR3 sequence (DNA): TGTGCCAGCGGGATGCCCTACGAGCAGTACTTC. This codes for CASGMPYEQYF. The full variable domain, completed using reference TRBV7-2 and TRBJ2-7, is GAGVSQSPSNKVTEKGKDVELRCDPISGHTALYWYRQSLGQGLEFLIYFQGNSAPDKSGLPSDRFSAERTGGSVSTLTIQRTQQEDSAVYLCASGMPYEQYFGPGTRLTVT.